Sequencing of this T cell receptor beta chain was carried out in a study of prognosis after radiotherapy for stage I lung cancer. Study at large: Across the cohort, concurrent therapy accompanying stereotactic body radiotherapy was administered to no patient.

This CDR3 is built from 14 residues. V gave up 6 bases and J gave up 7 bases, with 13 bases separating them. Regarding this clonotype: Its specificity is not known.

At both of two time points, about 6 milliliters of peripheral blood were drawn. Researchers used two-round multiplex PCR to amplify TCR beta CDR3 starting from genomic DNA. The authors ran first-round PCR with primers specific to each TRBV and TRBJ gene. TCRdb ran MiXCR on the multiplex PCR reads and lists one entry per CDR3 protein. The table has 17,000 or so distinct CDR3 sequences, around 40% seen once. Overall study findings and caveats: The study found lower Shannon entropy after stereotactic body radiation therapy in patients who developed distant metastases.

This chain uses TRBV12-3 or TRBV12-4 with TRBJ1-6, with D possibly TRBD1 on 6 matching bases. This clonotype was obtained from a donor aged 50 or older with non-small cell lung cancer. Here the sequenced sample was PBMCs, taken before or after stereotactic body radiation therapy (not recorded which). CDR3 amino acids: CASRGGVENSPLHF. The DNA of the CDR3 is TGTGCCAGCAGAGGGGGGGTTGAGAATTCACCCCTCCACTTT.